Sequencing of this T cell receptor beta chain was carried out in a study of blood T cell repertoires in COVID-19. Across the whole study: PBMCs, B-cell-depleted T cells, or T cells provided the cDNA or gDNA that made up the material.

Trimming cost V 3 bases and J 5 bases; bases outside gene matches: 5. Per germline, CDR1 MDHEN and CDR2 SYDVKM. The CDR3 is 15 amino acids. Produced via immunoSEQ multiplex PCR; TCRdb's table is partial and in-frame only. Here the sample spans some 190,000 clones, 86% being singletons. Membership in each cohort depended on participant-reported clinical history. V is TRBV28 and J is TRBJ1-5, with 9 bases matching TRBD1. This receptor was obtained from a man aged 35 to 55 with acute COVID-19. Sequences were obtained from PBMCs or T cells enriched from blood (not recorded which). CDR3: CASSFGQGRHQPQHF. DNA of the CDR3: TGTGCCAGCAGTTTCGGACAGGGGAGACATCAGCCCCAGCATTTT.